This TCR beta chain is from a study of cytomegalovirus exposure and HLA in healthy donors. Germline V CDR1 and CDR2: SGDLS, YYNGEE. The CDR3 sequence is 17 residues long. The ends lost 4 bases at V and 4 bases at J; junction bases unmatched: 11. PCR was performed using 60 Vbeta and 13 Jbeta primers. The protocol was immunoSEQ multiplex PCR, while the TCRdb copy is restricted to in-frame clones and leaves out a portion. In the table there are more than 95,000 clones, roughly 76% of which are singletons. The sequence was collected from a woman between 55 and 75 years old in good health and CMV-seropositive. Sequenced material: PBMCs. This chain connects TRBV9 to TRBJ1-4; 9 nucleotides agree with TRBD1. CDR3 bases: TGTGCCAGCAGCCTTACAGGGGGCTCCCCGAATAATGAAAAACTGTTTTTT. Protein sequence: CASSLTGGSPNNEKLFF.